A single sample gave rise to the 11 T cell receptor beta chains below, sequenced in a study of T cell repertoires in cytomegalovirus infection. One entry per CDR3 protein results from TCRdb running MiXCR on the reads. The data contain some 180,000 distinct CDR3 sequences, roughly a fifth of them singletons. Sequenced material: PBMCs. The origin of the receptors is a human donor in good health (CMV status not recorded). Some clones in this sample may be carry-over from other donors' samples.

This clonotype was detected only a few times. A read error may produce the germline difference seen at one junction end. The chain couples TRBV12-3 or TRBV12-4 to TRBJ2-1; 9 nucleotides agree with TRBD2. This CDR3 spans 14 amino acids. The CDR3 here is CASRLAGAAGEQFF. The CDR3, as DNA: TGTGCCAGCAGATTAGCGGGAGCCGCCGGTGAGCAGTTCTTC.

This chain connects TRBV20-1 to TRBJ1-1; D uncertain. The CDR3 runs to 15 residues. CDR1 and CDR2 (germline): DFQATT, SNEGSKA (reference sequence). The V end lost 2 bases, the J end lost 0 bases, and 13 bases lay between the germline ends. As DNA, the CDR3 is TGCAGTGCTAGACATGCGGTTGGGCTGAACACTGAAGCTTTCTTT. This encodes CSARHAVGLNTEAFF.

Concerning this clonotype itself: Germline and junction disagree at one end, which may indicate a read error. The chain employs TRBV6-1 and TRBJ2-3; D might be TRBD2 (6 bases). Germline lookup yields CDR1 MNHNS and CDR2 SASEGT. The CDR3 length is 18 residues. The CDR3 DNA sequence: TGTGCCAGCAGTGAATCAGGGCGGGGCGGAGAGGGCACAGATACGCGGTATTTT. It codes for CASSESGRGGEGTDTRYF.

This clonotype showed up many times. The rearrangement links TRBV12-3 or TRBV12-4 to TRBJ1-5, with 7 bases matching TRBD1. V shed 5 bases and J 2 bases; nucleotides not matched to a gene: 6. The CDR3 runs 15 residues. CDR3 coding DNA: TGTGCCAGCAGTCGCAAGGGGGCAGGCAATCAGCCCCAGCATTTT. Translated, it gives CASSRKGAGNQPQHF.

The chain is built from TRBV30 and TRBJ2-2; no firm D call. The CDR3 extends over 13 amino acids. Trimming stripped 4 bases from V and 1 base from J, with 7 bases between. The V gene's germline CDR1 is GTSNPN and CDR2 SVGIG (reference sequence). CDR3 in DNA: TGTGCCTGGAATGAAGGGAACACCGGGGAGCTGTTTTTT. Translation gives CAWNEGNTGELFF.

The gene calls are TRBV6-1 and TRBJ2-2, with D unresolved. This CDR3 has 14 amino acids. The germline CDR1 and CDR2 sequences are MNHNS and SASEGT. V lost 5 bases to trimming and J lost 6 bases, with 13 bases between them. This CDR3 reads CASSLENVAGELFF. DNA for the CDR3: TGTGCCAGCAGTCTTGAAAACGTCGCCGGGGAGCTGTTTTTT.

The table lists this clonotype with a few counts. The CDR3 DNA sequence: TGTGCCAGTAGTCAGCGGACAGGACTGATCAATCAGCCCCAGCATTTT. It is translated as CASSQRTGLINQPQHF. J is TRBJ1-5 and V is TRBV19; TRBD1 agrees at 7 bases. The CDR3 extends over 16 amino acids. Germline lookup yields CDR1 LNHDA and CDR2 SQIVND (reference sequence). Trimming at V came to 5 bases and at J to 3 bases, leaving 10 bases not matched to a gene. The variable domain in full, completed from reference TRBV19 and TRBJ1-5, reads DGGITQSPKYLFRKEGQNVTLSCEQNLNHDAMYWYRQDPGQGLRLIYYSQIVNDFQKGDIAEGYSVSREKKESFPLTVTSAQKNPTAFYLCASSQRTGLINQPQHFGDGTRLSIL.

This chain links TRBV7-3 with TRBJ2-7; 11 bases agree with TRBD2. This CDR3 comprises 15 residues. CDR1 is SGHTA and CDR2 is FQGTGA in the germline V gene. Trimming at V came to 5 bases and at J to 6 bases, leaving 9 bases not matched to a gene. The CDR3 DNA follows: TGTGCCAGCAGCCCCAGGGGGACTAGCGGCGCCGAGCAGTACTTC. Its translation: CASSPRGTSGAEQYF.

This clonotype was counted many times. The rearrangement uses TRBV6-2 or TRBV6-3 and TRBJ1-5; 7 bases align to TRBD1. V shed 5 bases, J shed 6 bases, and the junction held 7 bases outside the gene matches. The CDR3 extends over 14 amino acids. Germline loops: CDR1 MNHEY, CDR2 SVGEGT. The CDR3 nucleotides are TGTGCCAGCAGTGACAGGGTAACTGGTCAGCCCCAGCATTTT. It yields the protein CASSDRVTGQPQHF.

In regard to this clonotype: Since the CDR3 does not end with the conserved phenylalanine or tryptophan, this likely comes from a read error. Because the CDR3's place on the DNA is in doubt, the DNA is left out and the CDR3 is given as listed by TCRdb. This chain joins TRBV20-1 and TRBJ1-2; the table assigns TRBD1, which was not confirmed against the DNA. The CDR3 comprises 8 residues, both ends counted. Germline values: CDR1 DFQATT, CDR2 SNEGSKA (reference sequence). This CDR3 reads CSAGGQGL.

This clonotype was seen only a few times. The chain carries TRBV4-2 and TRBJ2-5; 9 bases agree with TRBD1. CDR1 and CDR2 (germline): LGHNA, YNFKEQ. CDR3 size: 15 residues. The J segment lost 0 bases and the V segment lost 3 bases, leaving 2 bases of the junction unmatched. The CDR3 sequence: CASSQGTGNQETQYF. The CDR3 coding sequence is TGTGCCAGCAGCCAGGGGACAGGGAACCAAGAGACCCAGTACTTC.